These 26 T cell receptor beta chains originate from one sample sequenced in a study of chemoradiotherapy in HPV16-positive cancers (dated by TCRdb to between 2021 and 2024). Libraries came from the immunoSEQ multiplex PCR assay. TCRdb stores this immuneACCESS table with in-frame sequences only. Part of the clones is absent; in the studies checked, under half of the shortfall reflects unresolved V genes, and no reason is known for the rest. In all, the sample holds some 7,700 clones, and around 76% of those were seen once. In total, the top ten clones hold roughly 6.7% of the sample. The sample was collected from a patient who underwent chemoradiotherapy. The receptors were gathered from a human donor with HPV-associated anogenital cancer.

This clone was detected only once. The V call is TRBV27, the J call TRBJ2-5; D is tentatively TRBD1 or TRBD2 (5 bases each). Deletions cut 5 bases from V and 9 bases from J, with 13 bases between. The germline V gene encodes CDR1 MNHEY and CDR2 SMNVEV (reference sequence). This CDR3 has 12 amino acids. The CDR3 DNA reads TGTGCCAGCAGTCCTACGGTGGGGGCCCAGTACTTC. Protein product: CASSPTVGAQYF.

The chain links TRBV15 to TRBJ2-3; the D is unclear. V lost 7 bases and J lost 2, with 13 bases in between. CDR3 length: 14 residues. Germline V gives CDR1 LNHNV, CDR2 YYDKDF (reference sequence). As DNA, the CDR3 is TGTGCCACCAAGGACGCCCTGTACACAGATACGCAGTATTTT. Amino acid sequence: CATKDALYTDTQYF.

J is TRBJ2-3 and V is TRBV5-4; D ambiguous. This CDR3 spans 13 amino acids. V lost 3 bases, J lost 0 bases, and 5 bases lay in between. Germline values: CDR1 SGHNT, CDR2 YYREEE (reference sequence). CDR3: CASSSTSTDTQYF. The CDR3 coding sequence is TGTGCCAGCAGCTCCACTAGCACAGATACGCAGTATTTT.

The chain recombines TRBV4-1 with TRBJ2-7; 8 positions match TRBD2. Germline CDR1 is MGHRA and CDR2 is YSYEKL. CDR3 length: 16 residues. V shed 1 base, J shed 6 bases, and the junction held 11 bases outside the gene matches. The chain's CDR3 is CASSQGGGAGAREQYF. The CDR3 nucleotides read TGCGCCAGCAGCCAAGGGGGCGGAGCGGGAGCCCGCGAGCAGTACTTC.

The V gene is TRBV5-1, the J gene TRBJ2-1; D not resolved. Trimming removed 4 bases at V and 10 bases at J, with 18 bases between. This CDR3 has 14 residues. In germline, CDR1 is SGHRS, CDR2 YFSETQ. The CDR3 nucleotides read TGCGCCAGCAGCATCAGCCCCGGGCCTGAAGAGCAGTTCTTC. This sequence encodes CASSISPGPEEQFF.

The gene calls are TRBV5-6 and TRBJ1-3; possible D gene TRBD1, 5 bases. Germline V gives CDR1 SGHDT, CDR2 YYEEEE. The CDR3 runs 15 residues. Between the trimmed V and J ends, which lost 3 bases and 4 bases, there was a span of 14 bases. CDR3 coding DNA: TGTGCCAGCAGCTCGGGACGCCACTACGGAAACACCATATATTTT. This sequence encodes CASSSGRHYGNTIYF.

The J gene is TRBJ2-5, the V gene TRBV30, with D maybe TRBD1 (6 bases). The ends were cut back, 5 bases at V and 0 bases at J, with 13 bases in the middle. CDR1 and CDR2 from the germline V gene are GTSNPN and SVGIG (reference sequence). CDR3 length equals 14 residues. CDR3 nucleotides: TGTGCCTGGTCCCGGAACAGGGACCAAGAGACCCAGTACTTC. Its protein is CAWSRNRDQETQYF.

This clone is a singleton in its sample. The chain employs TRBV28 and TRBJ2-5, with D maybe TRBD1 (6 bases). The CDR3 is 14 amino acids. Per the germline V gene, CDR1 is MDHEN and CDR2 is SYDVKM. Trimming left V 6 bases short and J 4 bases short, with 15 bases between. This CDR3 reads CASSLQGVGETQYF. The CDR3 bases are TGTGCCAGCAGCCTACAGGGTGTTGGAGAGACCCAGTACTTC.

CDR3 in amino acids: CASSPDRNYGYTF. The DNA for the CDR3 is TGTGCCAGCAGCCCCGACAGAAACTATGGCTACACCTTC. The rearrangement joins TRBV5-4 to TRBJ1-2; D may be TRBD1 (5 bases). This CDR3 spans 13 amino acids. CDR1 and CDR2 from the germline V gene are SGHNT and YYREEE (reference sequence). The V end was cut by 4 bases, the J end by 2 bases, with 9 bases between.

The gene calls are TRBV6-5 and TRBJ2-3; D is undetermined. The V gene's germline CDR1 is MNHEY and CDR2 SVGAGI. The V and J ends lost 4 bases and 1 base respectively, with 3 bases between them. The CDR3 sequence is 12 residues long. CDR3 loop: CASSWGTDTQYF. CDR3 DNA: TGTGCCAGCAGTTGGGGCACAGATACGCAGTATTTT.

V gene TRBV6-6 combines with J gene TRBJ2-2, with TRBD2 matching over 8 bases. Germline V gives CDR1 MNHNY, CDR2 SVGAGI (reference sequence). V was pared by 0 bases and J by 5 bases, with 2 bases of the junction left unmatched. The CDR3 has 15 amino acids. This CDR3 is CASSYSAGGTGELFF. CDR3 DNA: TGTGCCAGCAGTTACTCGGCGGGAGGAACCGGGGAGCTGTTTTTT.

This rearrangement joins TRBV29-1 to TRBJ2-2, with TRBD2 matching 9 bases. V lost 1 base to trimming and J lost 9 bases; unmatched junction nucleotides: 6. The CDR3 is 14 amino acids. Per the germline V gene, CDR1 is SQVTM and CDR2 is ANQGSEA. The DNA of the CDR3 is TGCAGCGTTGAAGTTCGTAGCGGGAGAAGGGAGCTGTTTTTT. The encoded protein is CSVEVRSGRRELFF.

There are a few counts of this clone. This chain joins TRBV28 and TRBJ1-5; maybe TRBD1 (5 bases). The CDR3 loop spans 15 amino acids. V shed 5 bases and J shed 5 bases, with 16 bases lying between them. CDR1 and CDR2 from the germline V gene are MDHEN and SYDVKM. DNA for the CDR3: TGTGCCAGCAGTGCCCTCCGGGGCGGCCATCAGCCCCAGCATTTT. It is translated as CASSALRGGHQPQHF.

This clone came up a few times. The rearrangement links TRBV7-2 to TRBJ1-3; no clear D gene. This CDR3 spans 15 amino acids. CDR1 is SGHTA, CDR2 FQGNSA, per germline. V was pared by 5 bases and J by 2 bases, with 13 bases between. CDR3 nucleotides: TGTGCCAGCAGCCAACCCGGGCAGCCTGGAAACACCATATATTTT. Translated: CASSQPGQPGNTIYF.

The chain has TRBV20-1 and TRBJ2-2; D is unresolved. V lost 3 bases to trimming and J lost 6 bases, with 5 bases between them. Germline V gene data show CDR1 as DFQATT and CDR2 as SNEGSKA (reference sequence). This CDR3 comprises 11 residues. CDR3 coding DNA: TGCAGTGCTAGGGGTCCCGGGGAGCTGTTTTTT. It yields the protein CSARGPGELFF.

The J gene is TRBJ1-1, the V gene TRBV9; tentatively, D is TRBD1 (5 bases). CDR1 and CDR2 (germline): SGDLS, YYNGEE. This CDR3 region has 16 residues. Trimming left V 3 bases short and J 1 base short, with 16 bases between. CDR3 nucleotides: TGTGCCAGCAGCGCGTTTGGCCGACAGAGGAACACTGAAGCTTTCTTT. It is translated as CASSAFGRQRNTEAFF.

In this sample, this clone turned up once. The chain uses TRBV18 and TRBJ1-1, with D possibly matching TRBD1 (5 bases). V was cut by 1 base and J by 1 base, with 16 bases left in between. The CDR3 spans 17 residues. CDR1 and CDR2 (germline): KGHSH, LQKENI. The DNA of the CDR3 is TGTGCCAGCTCACCACTTACGGTTCGGGGGGGGAACACTGAAGCTTTCTTT. Protein product: CASSPLTVRGGNTEAFF.

The chain carries TRBV23-1 and TRBJ2-7, with 8 bases identical to TRBD2. TRBV23-1 is labeled an ORF, and its function is uncertain. This CDR3 is built from 14 residues. The ends lost 7 bases at V and 4 bases at J; junction bases unmatched: 9. The CDR3 region is CASTLGQREYEQYF. Here the CDR3 DNA reads TGCGCCAGCACCTTAGGACAGCGGGAGTACGAGCAGTACTTC.

The chain employs TRBV4-2 and TRBJ2-2; the D is unclear. V gave up 0 bases and J gave up 0 bases, with 11 bases separating them. CDR1 and CDR2 from the germline V gene are LGHNA and YNFKEQ. The CDR3 length is 17 residues. The CDR3 is CASSQERVLANTGELFF. The DNA for the CDR3 is TGTGCCAGCAGCCAAGAAAGGGTTCTCGCGAACACCGGGGAGCTGTTTTTT.

This rearrangement joins TRBV7-9 to TRBJ2-1; possible D gene TRBD2, 6 bases. The CDR3 has 15 amino acids. V lost 7 bases and J 4 bases, leaving 17 bases between the germline ends. Germline lookup yields CDR1 SEHNR and CDR2 FQNEAQ (reference sequence). CDR3: CASIFPGLPYNEQFF. CDR3 in DNA: TGTGCCAGCATTTTCCCGGGACTTCCTTACAATGAGCAGTTCTTC.

The genes are TRBV7-2 and TRBJ2-5; TRBD2 aligns across 9 bases. J was trimmed by 5 bases and V by 0 bases; bases with no gene match: 4. Germline CDR1 and CDR2: SGHTA and FQGNSA. The CDR3 has 15 amino acids. The CDR3 nucleotides read TGTGCCAGCAGCTTAGCGCGCGGGAGGGGGGAGACCCAGTACTTC. Its protein product is CASSLARGRGETQYF.

J is TRBJ1-2 and V is TRBV4-1; 8 positions match TRBD1. This CDR3 has 15 amino acids. Germline-derived CDR1 and CDR2 are MGHRA and YSYEKL. Unmatched junction bases numbered 6, after V lost 1 base and J lost 5 bases. The CDR3 sequence: CASSQVAGGVYGYTF. As DNA, the CDR3 is TGCGCCAGCAGCCAAGTCGCAGGGGGCGTTTATGGCTACACCTTC.

The V and J genes are TRBV28 and TRBJ2-5, with a tentative D call TRBD1 (6 bases). This CDR3 has 15 amino acids. V was cut by 8 bases and J by 5 bases, with 21 bases left in between. Germline V gene data show CDR1 as MDHEN and CDR2 as SYDVKM. CDR3 nucleotide sequence: TGTGCCAGCTCGGAAGGGTACAGGGAGATTGAGACCCAGTACTTC. Translation gives CASSEGYREIETQYF.

This clone was seen just once. The DNA of the CDR3 is TGCGCCAGCAGCCCCCTCACAGGGAGGGCTCCCAAAAACATTCAGTACTTC. Protein: CASSPLTGRAPKNIQYF. The chain recombines TRBV5-1 with TRBJ2-4; the D gene is possibly TRBD2 (7 bases). V shed 4 bases and J shed 2 bases, with 19 bases lying between them. CDR3 size: 17 residues. CDR1 is SGHRS, CDR2 YFSETQ, per germline.

In nucleotides, the CDR3 is TGTGCCAGCAGCCCCACTTGGACGGCCAGCTCTGGAAACACCATATATTTT. Translating it yields CASSPTWTASSGNTIYF. V gene TRBV4-2 combines with J gene TRBJ1-3; D gene unclear. CDR3 length: 17 amino acids. The V end was cut by 4 bases, the J end by 0 bases, with 16 bases between. Germline V gene lookup returns CDR1 LGHNA and CDR2 YNFKEQ.

The J gene is TRBJ2-7, the V gene TRBV11-2; the D gene is possibly TRBD1 (6 bases). This CDR3 region has 20 residues. In germline, CDR1 is SGHAT, CDR2 FQNNGV. V was pared by 0 bases and J by 0 bases, with 24 bases between. The chain's CDR3 is CASSLDQGGQPGVSSYEQYF. The CDR3 bases are TGTGCCAGCAGCTTAGATCAAGGCGGACAGCCCGGGGTCAGCTCCTACGAGCAGTACTTC.